This record looks at one T cell receptor beta chain sequence and its context. This specimen comes from a study of blood T cell repertoires in COVID-19. Across the study: Whether acute or convalescent, the COVID-19 samples came from the United States, Italy and Spain.

Germline CDR1 MGHRA, CDR2 YSYEKL. V shed 0 bases and J shed 9 bases, with 17 bases lying between them. The CDR3 is 15 residues long. In the original analysis: Quantification of nucleated cells was approximated via reference gene primer amplification. TCRdb's table, derived via immunoSEQ multiplex PCR, lists solely in-frame clones and lacks some. V, J and clone size are taken as reported in that table, and D and trimming were inferred from the DNA itself. The sample includes more than 150,000 clones, under 90% of them seen just once. The sequence derives from a man aged 30-40 years with active or convalescent COVID-19. The sample comprised peripheral blood. J is TRBJ1-2 and V is TRBV4-1; no clear D gene. CDR3: CASSQELYRGRRYTF. The CDR3 nucleotides are TGCGCCAGCAGCCAAGAGTTGTACCGAGGTAGACGCTACACCTTC.